This is a list of T cell receptor beta chains from one sample in a study of T cell responses to AZD1222 COVID-19 vaccine. Sequenced by immunoSEQ multiplex PCR; TCRdb stores in-frame clones only, minus some. The sample lists around 99,000 clones; around 87% were seen once. Source: peripheral blood, taken on day 0 of AZD1222 vaccination. The receptors originated from an adult in good health. CDR3s include the opening cysteine and the closing phenylalanine or tryptophan. A D gene is named only where the DNA matches it firmly. Rows may omit the clone size; those that give it use once, few, many or a size class.

clone_size: -; v_call: TRBV7-2; j_call: TRBJ2-4; d_call: TRBD2; cdr3_nt: TGTGCCAGCAGCTCCCAGGGACTAGCGGGAAAAAACATTCAGTACTTC; cdr3_aa: CASSSQGLAGKNIQYF
clone_size: -; v_call: TRBV7-9; j_call: TRBJ1-4; d_call: -; cdr3_nt: TGTGCCAGCAGCTTAGACCGGGCAACTAATGAAAAACTGTTTTTT; cdr3_aa: CASSLDRATNEKLFF
clone_size: -; v_call: TRBV19; j_call: TRBJ2-1; d_call: TRBD2; cdr3_nt: TGTGCCAGTACCGGGTCTGGGGGGGTACACAATGAGCAGTTCTTC; cdr3_aa: CASTGSGGVHNEQFF
clone_size: few; v_call: TRBV24-1; j_call: TRBJ1-1; d_call: -; cdr3_nt: TGTGCCACCAGTGACGTAATGAACACTGAAGCTTTCTTT; cdr3_aa: CATSDVMNTEAFF
clone_size: -; v_call: TRBV6-4; j_call: TRBJ2-3; d_call: TRBD2; cdr3_nt: TGTGCCAGCAGTAATGGGGAGGGAGATACGCAGTATTTT; cdr3_aa: CASSNGEGDTQYF
clone_size: -; v_call: TRBV18; j_call: TRBJ2-3; d_call: -; cdr3_nt: TGTGCCAGCTCACCACTCACAGGGGGGGCAGATACGCAGTATTTT; cdr3_aa: CASSPLTGGADTQYF
clone_size: -; v_call: TRBV7-9; j_call: TRBJ1-2; d_call: -; cdr3_nt: TGTGCCAGCAGCTTATCGCAGTCCTATGGCTACACCTTC; cdr3_aa: CASSLSQSYGYTF
clone_size: -; v_call: TRBV5-1; j_call: TRBJ2-1; d_call: TRBD1; cdr3_nt: TGCGCCAGCAGCTTGGTTACCGGGACAGGAGGCTACAATGAGCAGTTCTTC; cdr3_aa: CASSLVTGTGGYNEQFF
clone_size: -; v_call: TRBV4-3; j_call: TRBJ2-7; d_call: -; cdr3_nt: TGCGCCAGCAGTCCCCGGCTCCGGGACGGGGAGCAGTACTTC; cdr3_aa: CASSPRLRDGEQYF
clone_size: -; v_call: TRBV6-1; j_call: TRBJ1-4; d_call: -; cdr3_nt: TGTGCCAGCAGTGATACAGGTGCTAATGAAAAACTGTTTTTT; cdr3_aa: CASSDTGANEKLFF
clone_size: -; v_call: TRBV6-1; j_call: TRBJ1-2; d_call: -; cdr3_nt: TGTGCCAGCAGTGATGGGGGGCCGGGCTATGGCTACACCTTC; cdr3_aa: CASSDGGPGYGYTF
clone_size: -; v_call: TRBV28; j_call: TRBJ1-2; d_call: TRBD1; cdr3_nt: TGTGCCAGCAGTATCACGCCGACAGGGGGCCTCACCTTC; cdr3_aa: CASSITPTGGLTF
clone_size: -; v_call: TRBV5-6; j_call: TRBJ2-7; d_call: TRBD1; cdr3_nt: TGTGCCAGCAGCTTCGCAGGGGGCGAGTCCTTGGAGCAGTACTTC; cdr3_aa: CASSFAGGESLEQYF
clone_size: -; v_call: TRBV27; j_call: TRBJ2-7; d_call: TRBD2; cdr3_nt: TGTGCCAGCAGTTTAGGAACCTGGCTAGCGGGAGGGGAGCAGTACTTC; cdr3_aa: CASSLGTWLAGGEQYF
clone_size: -; v_call: TRBV7-2; j_call: TRBJ1-6; d_call: -; cdr3_nt: TGTGCCAGCAGCTTAGGAGAGCTCACGGATTCACCCCTCCACTTT; cdr3_aa: CASSLGELTDSPLHF
clone_size: -; v_call: TRBV21-1; j_call: TRBJ1-1; d_call: -; cdr3_nt: TGTGCCAGCAGCAAACACAGTTTGAACACTGAAGCTTTCTTT; cdr3_aa: CASSKHSLNTEAFF
clone_size: once; v_call: TRBV9; j_call: TRBJ2-7; d_call: -; cdr3_nt: TGTGCCAGCAGCGTAAATGTCGCCTACGAGCAGTACTTC; cdr3_aa: CASSVNVAYEQYF
clone_size: -; v_call: TRBV29-1; j_call: TRBJ2-1; d_call: -; cdr3_nt: TGCAGCGTTGAATTGAGAGACAATGATCAGTTCTTC; cdr3_aa: CSVELRDNDQFF
clone_size: -; v_call: TRBV5-1; j_call: TRBJ2-7; d_call: -; cdr3_nt: TGCGCCAGCAGCTTGGGGTACGAGCAGTACTTC; cdr3_aa: CASSLGYEQYF
clone_size: few; v_call: TRBV24-1; j_call: TRBJ2-5; d_call: TRBD2; cdr3_nt: TGTGCCACCAGTGACGGGGGGGCCCCCGAGACCCAGTACTTC; cdr3_aa: CATSDGGAPETQYF
clone_size: -; v_call: TRBV19; j_call: TRBJ2-3; d_call: -; cdr3_nt: TGTGCCAGTAGTATAAGTGGAGATACGCAGTATTTT; cdr3_aa: CASSISGDTQYF
clone_size: once; v_call: TRBV10-3; j_call: TRBJ1-2; d_call: -; cdr3_nt: TGTGCCATAACGGGGACGAAGGGGGGTGGCTACACCTTC; cdr3_aa: CAITGTKGGGYTF
clone_size: -; v_call: TRBV18; j_call: TRBJ1-2; d_call: -; cdr3_nt: TGTGCCAGCTCACCACGGGCCGCTAACTATGGCTACACCTTC; cdr3_aa: CASSPRAANYGYTF
clone_size: -; v_call: TRBV6-2/TRBV6-3; j_call: TRBJ2-2; d_call: -; cdr3_nt: TGTGCCAGCAGTTACCAGGGACGCGCCGGGGAGCTGTTTTTT; cdr3_aa: CASSYQGRAGELFF
clone_size: -; v_call: TRBV5-1; j_call: TRBJ1-1; d_call: -; cdr3_nt: TGCGCCAGCAGCCCTTATGACGGAGAAGCTTTCTTT; cdr3_aa: CASSPYDGEAFF
clone_size: -; v_call: TRBV5-5; j_call: TRBJ1-5; d_call: -; cdr3_nt: TGTGCCAGCAGCTTCGAACACCAGGATCAGCCCCAGCATTTT; cdr3_aa: CASSFEHQDQPQHF
clone_size: -; v_call: TRBV6-5; j_call: TRBJ1-6; d_call: -; cdr3_nt: TGTGCCAGCAGTTACCATGATCTCCAGCGCGGTTCACCCCTCCACTTT; cdr3_aa: CASSYHDLQRGSPLHF
clone_size: -; v_call: TRBV30; j_call: TRBJ1-1; d_call: TRBD1; cdr3_nt: TGTGCCTGGCACAGGGGGGCAGCTTTCTTT; cdr3_aa: CAWHRGAAFF
clone_size: -; v_call: TRBV4-3; j_call: TRBJ1-2; d_call: TRBD1; cdr3_nt: TGCGCCAGCAGCCGAAACGGACAGGTTTCTGGCTACACCTTC; cdr3_aa: CASSRNGQVSGYTF
clone_size: -; v_call: TRBV25-1; j_call: TRBJ2-7; d_call: TRBD2; cdr3_nt: TGTGCCAGCAGTGAATCGGGAATAGCGGGGGCTCTCTACGAGCAGTACTTC; cdr3_aa: CASSESGIAGALYEQYF
clone_size: -; v_call: TRBV4-2; j_call: TRBJ2-3; d_call: TRBD2; cdr3_nt: TGTGCCAGCAGCCTAGGGACTAGCGGGGGGGCGGGGACAGATACGCAGTATTTT; cdr3_aa: CASSLGTSGGAGTDTQYF
clone_size: -; v_call: TRBV6-5; j_call: TRBJ2-7; d_call: TRBD1; cdr3_nt: TGTGCCAGCAGATTCGGACAGGGCCCCTACGAGCAGTACTTC; cdr3_aa: CASRFGQGPYEQYF
clone_size: -; v_call: TRBV19; j_call: TRBJ2-2; d_call: -; cdr3_nt: TGTGCCAGCGGGCCGACAGGGAACACCGGGGAGCTGTTTTTT; cdr3_aa: CASGPTGNTGELFF
clone_size: -; v_call: TRBV9; j_call: TRBJ2-7; d_call: -; cdr3_nt: TGTGCCAGCAGCGCCGATAACAAAGTCCACGAGCAGTACTTC; cdr3_aa: CASSADNKVHEQYF
clone_size: -; v_call: TRBV6-1; j_call: TRBJ1-5; d_call: -; cdr3_nt: TGTGCCAGCAGTGAAGCGTCGGCAGGCAATCAGCCCCAGCATTTT; cdr3_aa: CASSEASAGNQPQHF
clone_size: -; v_call: TRBV28; j_call: TRBJ1-6; d_call: -; cdr3_nt: TGTGCCAGCAGTCTTAGGGGTGCTTACTATAATTCACCCCTCCACTTT; cdr3_aa: CASSLRGAYYNSPLHF
clone_size: -; v_call: TRBV30; j_call: TRBJ2-5; d_call: -; cdr3_nt: TGTGCCTGGAGTGCCCAAGAGACCCAGTACTTC; cdr3_aa: CAWSAQETQYF
clone_size: -; v_call: TRBV28; j_call: TRBJ1-3; d_call: TRBD1; cdr3_nt: TGTGCCAGCTGCCAACAGGGGCGCCCTGGAAACACCATATATTTT; cdr3_aa: CASCQQGRPGNTIYF
clone_size: -; v_call: TRBV18; j_call: TRBJ1-2; d_call: TRBD1; cdr3_nt: TGTGCCAGCTCACCGGACAGGGCGAACTATGGCTACACCTTC; cdr3_aa: CASSPDRANYGYTF
clone_size: -; v_call: TRBV12-2; j_call: TRBJ1-6; d_call: -; cdr3_nt: TGTGCAAGTCGCTTACCTTCGGGACAGGGTAGGTCCTATAATTCACCCCTCCACTTT; cdr3_aa: CASRLPSGQGRSYNSPLHF
clone_size: once; v_call: TRBV7-2; j_call: TRBJ2-7; d_call: -; cdr3_nt: TGTGCCAGCAGCTTAGAGGGGGGGAACTACGAGCAGTACTTC; cdr3_aa: CASSLEGGNYEQYF
clone_size: -; v_call: TRBV29-1; j_call: TRBJ1-2; d_call: -; cdr3_nt: TGCAGTGTTCGGGGGGACTATGGCTACACCTTC; cdr3_aa: CSVRGDYGYTF
clone_size: -; v_call: TRBV7-9; j_call: TRBJ2-5; d_call: TRBD1; cdr3_nt: TGTGCCAGCAGCTCCGACAGGGGGCAAGAGACCCAGTACTTC; cdr3_aa: CASSSDRGQETQYF
clone_size: -; v_call: TRBV25-1; j_call: TRBJ2-2; d_call: -; cdr3_nt: TGTGCCAGCAGTGTTAGCGGGAACACCGGGGAGCTGTTTTTT; cdr3_aa: CASSVSGNTGELFF
clone_size: -; v_call: TRBV5-5; j_call: TRBJ2-3; d_call: -; cdr3_nt: TGTGCCAGCAGCAAGGGGAGTTTCACAGATACGCAGTATTTT; cdr3_aa: CASSKGSFTDTQYF